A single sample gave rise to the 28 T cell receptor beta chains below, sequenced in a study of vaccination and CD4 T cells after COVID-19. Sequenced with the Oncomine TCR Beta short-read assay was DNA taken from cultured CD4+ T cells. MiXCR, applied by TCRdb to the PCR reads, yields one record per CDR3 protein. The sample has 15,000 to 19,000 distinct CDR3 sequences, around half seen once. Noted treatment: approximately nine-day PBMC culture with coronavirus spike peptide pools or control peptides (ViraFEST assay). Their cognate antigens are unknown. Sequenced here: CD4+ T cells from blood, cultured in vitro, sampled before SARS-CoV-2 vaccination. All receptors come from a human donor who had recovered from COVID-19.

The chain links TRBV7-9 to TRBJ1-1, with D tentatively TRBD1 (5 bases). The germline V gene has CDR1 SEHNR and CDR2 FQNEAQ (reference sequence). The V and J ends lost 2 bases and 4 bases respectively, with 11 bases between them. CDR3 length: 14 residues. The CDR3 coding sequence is TGTGCCAGCAGCTTATCTCCGGGGGGCACTGAAGCTTTCTTT. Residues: CASSLSPGGTEAFF.

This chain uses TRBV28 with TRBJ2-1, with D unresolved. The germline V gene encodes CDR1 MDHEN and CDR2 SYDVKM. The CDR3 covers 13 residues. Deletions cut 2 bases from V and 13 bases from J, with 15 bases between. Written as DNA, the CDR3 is TGTGCCAGCAGTTTAGTAGTGGGGATCACCCAGTTCTTC. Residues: CASSLVVGITQFF. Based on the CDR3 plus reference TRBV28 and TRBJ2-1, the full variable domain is DVKVTQSSRYLVKRTGEKVFLECVQDMDHENMFWYRQDPGLGLRLIYFSYDVKMKEKGDIPEGYSVSREKKERFSLILESASTNQTSMYLCASSLVVGITQFFGPGTRLTVL.

The CDR3 DNA follows: TGTGCCAGCAGCTTCACCGGGACTAGCGGGGATACGCAGTATTTT. This gives the protein CASSFTGTSGDTQYF. The chain is built from TRBV7-9 and TRBJ2-3; TRBD2 matches at 12 bases. Germline V lookup: CDR1 SEHNR, CDR2 FQNEAQ (reference sequence). V shed 3 bases and J 6 bases; nucleotides not matched to a gene: 4. This CDR3 has 15 residues.

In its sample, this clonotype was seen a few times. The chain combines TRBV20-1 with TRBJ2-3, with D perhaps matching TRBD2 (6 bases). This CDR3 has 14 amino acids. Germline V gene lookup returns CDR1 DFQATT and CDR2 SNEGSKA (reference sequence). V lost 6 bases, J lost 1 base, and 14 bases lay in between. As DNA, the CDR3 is TGCAGTGCCCTCTCCGCGGGGCGCACAGATACGCAGTATTTT. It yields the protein CSALSAGRTDTQYF.

The CDR3 here is CASSLKGRALNTF. Here the CDR3 DNA reads TGTGCCAGCAGTTTGAAGGGTCGGGCGCTCAACACCTTC. The chain is built from TRBV28 and TRBJ1-2; no firm D call. This CDR3 is built from 13 residues. V was shortened by 3 bases and J by 12 bases, with 17 bases between the two germline ends. The germline V gene has CDR1 MDHEN and CDR2 SYDVKM.

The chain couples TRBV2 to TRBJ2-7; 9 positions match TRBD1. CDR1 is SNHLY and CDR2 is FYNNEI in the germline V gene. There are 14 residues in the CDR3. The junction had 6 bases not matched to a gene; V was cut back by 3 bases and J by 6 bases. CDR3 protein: CASSDWDRVGEQYF. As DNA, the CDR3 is TGTGCCAGCAGTGACTGGGACAGGGTTGGCGAGCAGTACTTC. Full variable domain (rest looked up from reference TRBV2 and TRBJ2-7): EPEVTQTPSHQVTQMGQEVILRCVPISNHLYFYWYRQILGQKVEFLVSFYNNEISEKSEIFDDQFSVERPDGSNFTLKIRSTKLEDSAMYFCASSDWDRVGEQYFGPGTRLTVT.

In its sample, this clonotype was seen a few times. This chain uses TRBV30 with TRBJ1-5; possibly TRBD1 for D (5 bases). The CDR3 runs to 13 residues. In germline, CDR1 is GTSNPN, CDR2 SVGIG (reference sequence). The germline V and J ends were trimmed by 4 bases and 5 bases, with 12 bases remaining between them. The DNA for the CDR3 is TGTGCCTGGACCGGACGAGGGGATCAGCCCCAGCATTTT. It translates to CAWTGRGDQPQHF.

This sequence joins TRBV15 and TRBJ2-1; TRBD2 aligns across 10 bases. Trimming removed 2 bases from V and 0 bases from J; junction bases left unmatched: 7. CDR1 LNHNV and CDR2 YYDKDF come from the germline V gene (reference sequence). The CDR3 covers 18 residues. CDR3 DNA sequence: TGTGCCACCAGCAGAATCTCTAGCGGGAGATCCTCCTACAATGAGCAGTTCTTC. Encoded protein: CATSRISSGRSSYNEQFF.

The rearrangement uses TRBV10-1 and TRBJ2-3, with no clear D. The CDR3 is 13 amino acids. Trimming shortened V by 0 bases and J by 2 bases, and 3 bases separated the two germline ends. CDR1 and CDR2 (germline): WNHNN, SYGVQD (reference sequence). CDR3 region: CASSESDTDTQYF. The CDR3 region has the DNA TGCGCCAGCAGTGAGTCGGACACAGATACGCAGTATTTT.

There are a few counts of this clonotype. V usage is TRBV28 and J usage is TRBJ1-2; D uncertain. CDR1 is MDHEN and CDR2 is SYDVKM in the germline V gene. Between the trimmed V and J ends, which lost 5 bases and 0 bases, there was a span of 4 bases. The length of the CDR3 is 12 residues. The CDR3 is CASSPTNYGYTF. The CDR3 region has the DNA TGTGCCAGCAGTCCTACTAACTATGGCTACACCTTC.

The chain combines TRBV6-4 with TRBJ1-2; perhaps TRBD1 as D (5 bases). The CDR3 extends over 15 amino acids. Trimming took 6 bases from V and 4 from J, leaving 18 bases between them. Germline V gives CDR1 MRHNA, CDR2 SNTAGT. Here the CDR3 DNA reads TGTGCCAGCAGCACCGGACACGGAATGGGCTATGGCTACACCTTC. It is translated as CASSTGHGMGYGYTF.

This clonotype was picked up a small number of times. The CDR3 loop is CASSTRPGTASTDTQYF. The CDR3 DNA is TGTGCCAGCAGTACCAGACCCGGGACAGCTAGCACAGATACGCAGTATTTT. The V gene is TRBV28, the J gene TRBJ2-3, with 7 positions matching TRBD1. Germline V lookup: CDR1 MDHEN, CDR2 SYDVKM. This CDR3 comprises 17 residues. The V gene end was trimmed by 5 bases and the J gene end by 0 bases; junction bases not matched to a gene: 11. The variable domain in full, with the rest retrieved from reference TRBV28 and TRBJ2-3, is DVKVTQSSRYLVKRTGEKVFLECVQDMDHENMFWYRQDPGLGLRLIYFSYDVKMKEKGDIPEGYSVSREKKERFSLILESASTNQTSMYLCASSTRPGTASTDTQYFGPGTRLTVL.

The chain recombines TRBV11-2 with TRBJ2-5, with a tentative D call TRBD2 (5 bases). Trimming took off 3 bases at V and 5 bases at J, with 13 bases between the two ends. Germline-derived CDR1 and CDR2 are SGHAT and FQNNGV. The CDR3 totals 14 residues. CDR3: CASSFEGRVETQYF. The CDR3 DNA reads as TGTGCCAGCAGCTTCGAAGGGAGAGTGGAGACCCAGTACTTC.

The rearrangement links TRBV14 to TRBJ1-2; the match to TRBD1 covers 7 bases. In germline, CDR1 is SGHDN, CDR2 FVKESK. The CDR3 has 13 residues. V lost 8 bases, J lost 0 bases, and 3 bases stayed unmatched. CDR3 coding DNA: TGTGCCAGCGGACAGGATCCTAACTATGGCTACACCTTC. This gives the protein CASGQDPNYGYTF. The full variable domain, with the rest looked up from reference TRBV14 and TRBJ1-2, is EAGVTQFPSHSVIEKGQTVTLRCDPISGHDNLYWYRRVMGKEIKFLLHFVKESKQDESGMPNNRFLAERTGGTYSTLKVQPAELEDSGVYFCASGQDPNYGYTFGSGTRLTVV.

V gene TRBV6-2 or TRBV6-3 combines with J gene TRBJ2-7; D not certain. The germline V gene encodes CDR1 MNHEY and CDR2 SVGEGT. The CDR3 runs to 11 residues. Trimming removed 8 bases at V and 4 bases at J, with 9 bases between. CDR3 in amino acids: CASSDYYEQYF. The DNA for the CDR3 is TGTGCCAGCTCGGATTATTACGAGCAGTACTTC.

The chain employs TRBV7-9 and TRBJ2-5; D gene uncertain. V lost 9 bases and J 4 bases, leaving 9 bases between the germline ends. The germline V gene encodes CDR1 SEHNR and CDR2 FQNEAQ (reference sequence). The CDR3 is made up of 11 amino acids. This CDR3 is CASSARETQYF. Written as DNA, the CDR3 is TGTGCCAGTTCCGCCAGAGAGACCCAGTACTTC.

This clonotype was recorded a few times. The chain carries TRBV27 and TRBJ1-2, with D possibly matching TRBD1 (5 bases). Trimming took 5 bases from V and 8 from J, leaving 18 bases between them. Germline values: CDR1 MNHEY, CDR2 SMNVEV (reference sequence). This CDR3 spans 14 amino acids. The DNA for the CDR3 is TGTGCCAGCAGTCCGAAAACACGTTGGGGCGGCTACACCTTC. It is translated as CASSPKTRWGGYTF.

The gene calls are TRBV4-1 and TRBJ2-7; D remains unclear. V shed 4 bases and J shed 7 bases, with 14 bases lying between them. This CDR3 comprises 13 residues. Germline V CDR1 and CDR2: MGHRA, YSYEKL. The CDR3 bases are TGCGCCAGCAGCCGCTTGCGGTCGGAAGAGCAGTACTTC. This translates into CASSRLRSEEQYF.

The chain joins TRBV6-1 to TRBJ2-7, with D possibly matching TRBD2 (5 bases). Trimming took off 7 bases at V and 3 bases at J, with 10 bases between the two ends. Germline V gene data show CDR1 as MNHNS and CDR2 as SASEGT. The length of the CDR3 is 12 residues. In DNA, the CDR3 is TGTGCCAGCACTGAGGGCTTCTACGAGCAGTACTTC. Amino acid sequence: CASTEGFYEQYF.

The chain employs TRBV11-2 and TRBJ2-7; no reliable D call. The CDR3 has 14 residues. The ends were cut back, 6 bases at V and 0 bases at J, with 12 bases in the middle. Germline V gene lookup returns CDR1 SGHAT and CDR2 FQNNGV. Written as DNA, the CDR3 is TGTGCCAGCAGTCTGAGGTTTGCCTCCTACGAGCAGTACTTC. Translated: CASSLRFASYEQYF.

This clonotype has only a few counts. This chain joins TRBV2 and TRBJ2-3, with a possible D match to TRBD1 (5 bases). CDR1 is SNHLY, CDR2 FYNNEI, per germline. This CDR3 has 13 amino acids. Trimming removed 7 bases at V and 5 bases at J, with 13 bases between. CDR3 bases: TGTGCCAGCACGCAGGGAATGCTAGATACGCAGTATTTT. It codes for CASTQGMLDTQYF.

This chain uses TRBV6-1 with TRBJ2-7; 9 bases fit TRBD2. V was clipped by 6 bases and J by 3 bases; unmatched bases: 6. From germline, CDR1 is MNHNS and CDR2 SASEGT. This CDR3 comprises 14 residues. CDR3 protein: CASSRAGGSYEQYF. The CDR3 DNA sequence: TGTGCCAGCAGCCGAGCGGGAGGAAGCTACGAGCAGTACTTC.

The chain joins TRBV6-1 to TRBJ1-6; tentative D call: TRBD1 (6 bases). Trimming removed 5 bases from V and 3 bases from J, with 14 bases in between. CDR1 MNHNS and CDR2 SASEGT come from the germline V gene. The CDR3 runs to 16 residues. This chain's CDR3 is CASSPTTGFYNSPLHF. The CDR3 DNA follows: TGTGCCAGCAGTCCCACCACAGGGTTCTATAATTCACCCCTCCACTTT.

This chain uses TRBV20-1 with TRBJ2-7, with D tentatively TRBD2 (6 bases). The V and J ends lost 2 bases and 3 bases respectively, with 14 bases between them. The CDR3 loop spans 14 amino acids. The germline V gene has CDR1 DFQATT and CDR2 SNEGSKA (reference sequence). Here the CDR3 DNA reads TGCAGTGCTAGACCCCGGGGGAGGCTCTACGAGCAGTACTTC. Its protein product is CSARPRGRLYEQYF.

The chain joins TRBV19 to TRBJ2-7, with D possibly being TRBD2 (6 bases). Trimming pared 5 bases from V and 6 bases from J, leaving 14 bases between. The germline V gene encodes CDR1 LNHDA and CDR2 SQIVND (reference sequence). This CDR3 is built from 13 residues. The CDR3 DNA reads TGTGCCAGTAGTGTAGGCAGGAGGGGCGAGCAGTACTTC. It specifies CASSVGRRGEQYF. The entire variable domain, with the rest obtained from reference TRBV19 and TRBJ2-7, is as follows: DGGITQSPKYLFRKEGQNVTLSCEQNLNHDAMYWYRQDPGQGLRLIYYSQIVNDFQKGDIAEGYSVSREKKESFPLTVTSAQKNPTAFYLCASSVGRRGEQYFGPGTRLTVT.

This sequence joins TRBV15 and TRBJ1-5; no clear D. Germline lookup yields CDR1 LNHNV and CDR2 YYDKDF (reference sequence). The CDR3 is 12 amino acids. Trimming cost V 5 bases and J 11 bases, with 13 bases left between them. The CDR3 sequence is CATSHISRAQHF. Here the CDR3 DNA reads TGTGCCACCAGCCACATTAGTAGGGCCCAGCATTTT.

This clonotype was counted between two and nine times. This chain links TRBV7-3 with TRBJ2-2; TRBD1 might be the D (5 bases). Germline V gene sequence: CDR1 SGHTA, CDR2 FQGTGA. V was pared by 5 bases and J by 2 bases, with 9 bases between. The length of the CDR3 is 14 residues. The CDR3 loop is CASSPQGNTGELFF. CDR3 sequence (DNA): TGTGCCAGCAGCCCCCAGGGAAACACCGGGGAGCTGTTTTTT.

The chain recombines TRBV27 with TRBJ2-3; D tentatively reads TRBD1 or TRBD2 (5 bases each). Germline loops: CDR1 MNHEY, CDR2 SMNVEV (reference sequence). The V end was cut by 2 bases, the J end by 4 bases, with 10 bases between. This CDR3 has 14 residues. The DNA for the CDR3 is TGTGCCAGCAGTTTAGGGGACGGCGCAGATACGCAGTATTTT. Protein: CASSLGDGADTQYF.